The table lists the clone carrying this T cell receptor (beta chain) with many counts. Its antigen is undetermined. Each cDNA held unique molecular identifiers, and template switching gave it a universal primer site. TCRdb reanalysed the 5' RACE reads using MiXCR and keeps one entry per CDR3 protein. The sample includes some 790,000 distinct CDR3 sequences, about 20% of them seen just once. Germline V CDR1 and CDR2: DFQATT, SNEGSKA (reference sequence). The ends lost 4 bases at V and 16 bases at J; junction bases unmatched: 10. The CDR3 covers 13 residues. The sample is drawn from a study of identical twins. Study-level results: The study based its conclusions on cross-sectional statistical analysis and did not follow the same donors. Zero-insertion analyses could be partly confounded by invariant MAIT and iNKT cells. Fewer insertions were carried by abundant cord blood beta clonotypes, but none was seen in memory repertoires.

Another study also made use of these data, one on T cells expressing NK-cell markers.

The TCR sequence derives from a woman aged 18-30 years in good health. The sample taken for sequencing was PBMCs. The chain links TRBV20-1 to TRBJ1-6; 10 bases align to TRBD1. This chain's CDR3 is CSATGTGDFSLHF. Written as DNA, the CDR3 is TGCAGTGCTACCGGGACAGGGGATTTCTCTCTCCACTTT.